The 9 T cell receptor beta chains reported below all come from one sample, sequenced in a study of blood T cells in healthy people across ages. A J-beta primer mix and a sample-barcoded 5' primer were used in a second PCR of roughly 7 to 12 cycles. TCRdb recomputed calls from the 5' RACE reads with MiXCR, one row per CDR3 protein. The sample holds 1.5 million to 2 million distinct CDR3 sequences, 28% seen once. The sequenced sample consisted of blood. The receptor source for this set is a woman aged 25 to 39 in good health.

This clonotype has just a few counts. J is TRBJ1-1 and V is TRBV2; TRBD1 agrees at 7 bases. This CDR3 contains 14 residues. The germline V gene has CDR1 SNHLY and CDR2 FYNNEI. Trimming took 6 bases from V and 4 from J; bases not matched to a gene: 8. CDR3 nucleotide sequence: TGTGCCAGCAGCAGACAGGGTGGGGGCACTGAAGCTTTCTTT. Protein: CASSRQGGGTEAFF.

This clonotype was picked up a small number of times. The chain couples TRBV7-9 to TRBJ1-4; possible D gene TRBD1, 6 bases. The CDR3 contains 15 residues. The V end was cut by 0 bases, the J end by 8 bases, with 13 bases between. The germline V gene has CDR1 SEHNR and CDR2 FQNEAQ (reference sequence). This CDR3 reads CASSLAWDMEEKLFF. The CDR3 DNA is TGTGCCAGCAGCTTAGCGTGGGACATGGAGGAAAAACTGTTTTTT.

This clonotype was seen at least ten times. The chain employs TRBV6-5 and TRBJ2-3; 7 bases fit TRBD1. Germline V gives CDR1 MNHEY, CDR2 SVGAGI. The CDR3 is 12 amino acids. J was trimmed by 7 bases and V by 8 bases; bases with no gene match: 6. CDR3 DNA: TGTGCCAGCGGCAGGGGGAGAAATACGCAGTATTTT. Amino acid sequence: CASGRGRNTQYF.

CDR3 in DNA: TGTGCCAGCAGCGGTTCTACGGGATTGTCCTACAATGAGCAGTTCTTC. Encoded protein: CASSGSTGLSYNEQFF. The rearrangement uses TRBV28 and TRBJ2-1; TRBD2 is a possible D gene (5 bases). The CDR3 covers 16 residues. The V end lost 6 bases, the J end lost 1 base, and 16 bases lay between the germline ends. Germline CDR1 and CDR2: MDHEN and SYDVKM.

Note on this clonotype: At one boundary the junction diverges from the germline segment, which might be a read error. The rearrangement uses TRBV5-1 and TRBJ1-4; D is undetermined. The CDR3 loop spans 14 amino acids. CDR1 is SGHRS and CDR2 is YFSETQ in the germline V gene. In nucleotides, the CDR3 is TGCGCCGGCAGGTCGGGGACAACTAATGAAAAACTGTTTTTT. It encodes CAGRSGTTNEKLFF.

There are many counts of this clonotype. CDR3 sequence reads: CASSLAGDRVYEQYF. CDR3 nucleotides: TGCGCCAGCAGCTTGGCTGGGGACAGGGTTTACGAGCAGTACTTC. J is TRBJ2-7 and V is TRBV5-1; TRBD1 aligns across 9 bases. After removal of 0 bases from V and 4 bases from J, the junction contained 5 bases not matched to a gene. The CDR3 contains 15 residues. Germline values: CDR1 SGHRS, CDR2 YFSETQ. Supplemented by reference TRBV5-1 and TRBJ2-7, the full variable domain reads KAGVTQTPRYLIKTRGQQVTLSCSPISGHRSVSWYQQTPGQGLQFLFEYFSETQRNKGNFPGRFSGRQFSNSRSEMNVSTLELGDSALYLCASSLAGDRVYEQYFGPGTRLTVT.

This clonotype was counted a few times. The rearrangement uses TRBV7-2 and TRBJ2-5; D gene uncertain. Germline CDR1 reads SGHTA; CDR2 reads FQGNSA. V lost 8 bases to trimming and J lost 5 bases, with 9 bases between them. CDR3 size: 11 residues. CDR3 DNA: TGTGCCAGCGGTAAACGGGAGACCCAGTACTTC. Its translation is CASGKRETQYF.

This clonotype was found a few times. This rearrangement joins TRBV29-1 to TRBJ2-5, with D perhaps matching TRBD1 (5 bases). CDR3 length equals 13 residues. In germline, CDR1 is SQVTM, CDR2 ANQGSEA. V lost 4 bases and J lost 3, with 12 bases in between. The CDR3 spells CSVGPGSEETQYF. The CDR3 nucleotides read TGCAGCGTTGGCCCAGGGTCCGAAGAGACCCAGTACTTC.

This clonotype was seen more than once but under ten times. The V and J genes are TRBV7-7 and TRBJ2-1; 11 bases are a match to TRBD2. Germline assignment: CDR1 SSHAT and CDR2 FNYEAQ (reference sequence). The CDR3 length is 16 residues. J was trimmed by 2 bases and V by 3 bases; bases with no gene match: 3. This CDR3 reads CASSLLAGGAYNEQFF. In DNA, the CDR3 is TGTGCCAGCAGCTTGTTAGCGGGAGGGGCCTACAATGAGCAGTTCTTC.